This T cell receptor beta chain is from a study of T-cell memory formation after mild COVID-19. Study background: TCR clusters were mostly confined to one donor each. Points from the study as a whole: Later expanders leaned toward CD4+, whereas clones contracting from day 15 to 85 were balanced CD4/CD8. Cross-reactive memory apparently joined, as some responding clones appeared in pre-infection memory.

Libraries for TCRalpha and TCRbeta carried sample barcodes and unique molecular identifiers via 5'RACE. MiXCR, run by TCRdb on the 5' RACE reads, gives a single entry per CDR3 protein. The data hold a few hundred thousand distinct CDR3 sequences, with around a sixth observed a single time. CDR3 length: 13 residues. Germline-derived CDR1 and CDR2 are MRHNA and SNTAGT. With 3 bases removed from V and 2 bases from J, the gap between germline ends came to 7 bases. This clonotype occurred a few times. The target antigen is unknown. The specimen sequenced was PBMCs or a T cell subset sorted from them (not recorded which). The receptor's source is a man in his late teens or twenties who had mild COVID-19 (a few samples of this study predate the infection). Cell type and time point are not known. V is TRBV6-4 and J is TRBJ1-2; unclear D gene. In DNA, the CDR3 is TGTGCCAGCAGTGATCTTCCGAACTATGGCTACACCTTC. Protein sequence: CASSDLPNYGYTF.